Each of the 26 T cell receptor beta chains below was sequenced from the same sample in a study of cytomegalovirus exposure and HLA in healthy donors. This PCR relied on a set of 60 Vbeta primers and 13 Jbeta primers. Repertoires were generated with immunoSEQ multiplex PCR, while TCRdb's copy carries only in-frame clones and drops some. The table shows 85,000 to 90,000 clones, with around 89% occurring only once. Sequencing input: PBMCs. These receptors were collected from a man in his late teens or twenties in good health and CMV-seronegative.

For the CDR3, the DNA is TGTGCCAGCAGCCCGGGACAGGGTAACTATGGCTACACCTTC. Its protein product is CASSPGQGNYGYTF. This rearrangement joins TRBV9 to TRBJ1-2, with 9 positions matching TRBD1. CDR3 length: 14 amino acids. CDR1 is SGDLS, CDR2 YYNGEE, per germline. With 4 bases clipped from V and 1 base from J, the junction kept 2 bases outside the gene matches.

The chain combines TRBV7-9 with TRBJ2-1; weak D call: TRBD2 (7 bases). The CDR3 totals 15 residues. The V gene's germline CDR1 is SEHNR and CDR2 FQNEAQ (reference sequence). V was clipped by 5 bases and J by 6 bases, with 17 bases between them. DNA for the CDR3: TGTGCCAGCAGCCCAAGGGGGGGTGACCCCAATGAGCAGTTCTTC. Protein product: CASSPRGGDPNEQFF.

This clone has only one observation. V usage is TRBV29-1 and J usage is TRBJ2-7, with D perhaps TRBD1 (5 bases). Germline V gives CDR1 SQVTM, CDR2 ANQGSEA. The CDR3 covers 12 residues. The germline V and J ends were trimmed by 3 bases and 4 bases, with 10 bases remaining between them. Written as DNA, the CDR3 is TGCAGCGTTGATGACAGTGGATACGAGCAGTACTTC. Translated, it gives CSVDDSGYEQYF.

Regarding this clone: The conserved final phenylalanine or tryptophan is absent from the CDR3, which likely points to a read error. In DNA, the CDR3 is TGTGCCAGCAGTGGGGGACAGGGCTATCAGCCCCAGCATCTT. The encoded protein is CASSGGQGYQPQHL. V usage is TRBV2 and J usage is TRBJ1-5; the match to TRBD1 covers 9 bases. The junction had 3 bases not matched to a gene; V was cut back by 4 bases and J by 5 bases. The CDR3 has 14 residues. CDR1 and CDR2 (germline): SNHLY, FYNNEI.

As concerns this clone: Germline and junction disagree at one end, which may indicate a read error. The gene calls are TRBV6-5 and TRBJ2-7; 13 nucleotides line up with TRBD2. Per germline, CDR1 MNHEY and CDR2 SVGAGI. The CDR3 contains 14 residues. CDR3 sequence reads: CANSYGTSGNRKYF. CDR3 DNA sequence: TGTGCCAACAGTTACGGGACTAGCGGGAACAGGAAGTACTTC.

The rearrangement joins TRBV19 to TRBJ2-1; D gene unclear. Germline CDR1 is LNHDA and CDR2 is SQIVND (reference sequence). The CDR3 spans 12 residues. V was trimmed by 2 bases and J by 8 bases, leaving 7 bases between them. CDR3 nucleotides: TGTGCCAGTAGTATACTGGGCGATGAGCAGTTCTTC. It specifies CASSILGDEQFF.

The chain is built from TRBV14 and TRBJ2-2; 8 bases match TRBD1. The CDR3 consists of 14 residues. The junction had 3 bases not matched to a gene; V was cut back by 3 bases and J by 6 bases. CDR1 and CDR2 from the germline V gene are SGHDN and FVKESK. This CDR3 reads CASSHRGPSGELFF. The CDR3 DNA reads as TGTGCCAGCAGCCACAGGGGGCCGTCCGGGGAGCTGTTTTTT.

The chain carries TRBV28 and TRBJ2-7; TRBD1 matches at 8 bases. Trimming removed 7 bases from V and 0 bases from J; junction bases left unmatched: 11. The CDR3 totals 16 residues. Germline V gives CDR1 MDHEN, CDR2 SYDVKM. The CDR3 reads CASTDAGGGYSYEQYF. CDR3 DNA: TGTGCCAGCACCGATGCAGGGGGCGGTTACTCCTACGAGCAGTACTTC.

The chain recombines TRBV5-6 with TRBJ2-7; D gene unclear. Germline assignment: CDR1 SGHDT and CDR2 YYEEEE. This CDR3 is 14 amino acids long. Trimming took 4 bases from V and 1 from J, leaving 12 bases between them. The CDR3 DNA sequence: TGTGCCAGCAGCACCATTGGGCCATCCTACGAGCAGTACTTC. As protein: CASSTIGPSYEQYF.

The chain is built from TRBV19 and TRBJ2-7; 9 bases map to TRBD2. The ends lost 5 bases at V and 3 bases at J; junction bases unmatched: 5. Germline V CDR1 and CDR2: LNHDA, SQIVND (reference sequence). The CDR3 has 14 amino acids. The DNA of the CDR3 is TGTGCCAGTAGTGCCGGGACTAGCTTCTACGAGCAGTACTTC. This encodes CASSAGTSFYEQYF.

The CDR3 DNA reads TGTGCCAGCAGCCAAACAGGGAGCAATCAGCCCCAGCATTTT. Translating it yields CASSQTGSNQPQHF. This chain links TRBV7-9 with TRBJ1-5; tentative D call: TRBD1 (6 bases). Germline V gene lookup returns CDR1 SEHNR and CDR2 FQNEAQ (reference sequence). Trimming pared 5 bases from V and 1 base from J, leaving 9 bases between. The CDR3 covers 14 residues. The complete variable domain, with remaining parts taken from reference TRBV7-9 and TRBJ1-5, reads DTGVSQNPRHKITKRGQNVTFRCDPISEHNRLYWYRQTLGQGPEFLTYFQNEAQLEKSRLLSDRFSAERPKGSFSTLEIQRTEQGDSAMYLCASSQTGSNQPQHFGDGTRLSIL.

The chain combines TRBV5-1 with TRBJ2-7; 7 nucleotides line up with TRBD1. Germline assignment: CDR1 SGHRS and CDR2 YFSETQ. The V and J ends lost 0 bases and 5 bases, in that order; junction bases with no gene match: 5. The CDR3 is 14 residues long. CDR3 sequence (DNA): TGCGCCAGCAGCTTGGTCCTACAGGGGAACGAGCAGTACTTC. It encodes CASSLVLQGNEQYF.

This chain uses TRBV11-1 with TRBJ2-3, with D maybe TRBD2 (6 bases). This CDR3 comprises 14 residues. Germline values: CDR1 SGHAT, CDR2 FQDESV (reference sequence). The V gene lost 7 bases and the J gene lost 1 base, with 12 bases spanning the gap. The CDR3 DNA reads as TGTGCCAGCACGCGGGGTAGGGGCACAGATACGCAGTATTTT. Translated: CASTRGRGTDTQYF.

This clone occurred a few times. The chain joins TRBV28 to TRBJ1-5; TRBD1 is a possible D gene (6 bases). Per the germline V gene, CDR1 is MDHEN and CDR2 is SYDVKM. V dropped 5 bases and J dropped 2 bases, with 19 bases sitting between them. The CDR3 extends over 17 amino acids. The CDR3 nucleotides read TGTGCCAGCAGTCCTCTCCGTATACAGGGTGGCAATCAGCCCCAGCATTTT. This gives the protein CASSPLRIQGGNQPQHF.

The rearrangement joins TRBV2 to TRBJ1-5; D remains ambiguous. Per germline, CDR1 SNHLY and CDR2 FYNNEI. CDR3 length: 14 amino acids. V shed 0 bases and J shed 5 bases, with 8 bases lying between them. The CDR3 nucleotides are TGTGCCAGCAGTGAAGCAGGAGTCGATCAGCCCCAGCATTTT. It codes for CASSEAGVDQPQHF.

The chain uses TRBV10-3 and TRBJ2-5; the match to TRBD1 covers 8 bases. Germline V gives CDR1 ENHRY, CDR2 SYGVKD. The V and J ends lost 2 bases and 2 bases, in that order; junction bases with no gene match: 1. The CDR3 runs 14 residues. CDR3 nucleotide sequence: TGTGCCATCAGTGAGACAGGGGGACAAGAGACCCAGTACTTC. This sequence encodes CAISETGGQETQYF.

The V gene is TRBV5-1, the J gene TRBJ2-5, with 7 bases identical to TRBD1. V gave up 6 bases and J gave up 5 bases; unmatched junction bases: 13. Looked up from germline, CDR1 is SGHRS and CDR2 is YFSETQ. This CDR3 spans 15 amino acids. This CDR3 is CASTPTTGVRETQYF. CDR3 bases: TGCGCCAGCACCCCGACTACAGGGGTCCGCGAGACCCAGTACTTC.

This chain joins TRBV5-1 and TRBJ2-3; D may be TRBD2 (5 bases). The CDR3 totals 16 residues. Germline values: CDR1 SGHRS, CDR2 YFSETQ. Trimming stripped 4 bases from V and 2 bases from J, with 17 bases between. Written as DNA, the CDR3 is TGCGCCAGCAGCCAGGCGACCATGAGGGACACAGATACGCAGTATTTT. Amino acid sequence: CASSQATMRDTDTQYF.

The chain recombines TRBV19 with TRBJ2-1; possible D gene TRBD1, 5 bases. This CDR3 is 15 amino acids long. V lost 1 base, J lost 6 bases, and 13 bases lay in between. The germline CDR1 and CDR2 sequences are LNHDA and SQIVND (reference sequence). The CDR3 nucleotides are TGTGCCAGTAGTATAGGACAGCCTTCGACCAATGAGCAGTTCTTC. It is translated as CASSIGQPSTNEQFF.

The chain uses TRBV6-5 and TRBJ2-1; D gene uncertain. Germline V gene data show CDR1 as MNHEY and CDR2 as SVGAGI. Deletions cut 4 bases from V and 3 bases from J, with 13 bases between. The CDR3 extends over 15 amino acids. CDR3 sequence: CASSSRGGYYNEQFF. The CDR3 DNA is TGTGCCAGCAGTTCCCGCGGCGGATACTACAATGAGCAGTTCTTC.

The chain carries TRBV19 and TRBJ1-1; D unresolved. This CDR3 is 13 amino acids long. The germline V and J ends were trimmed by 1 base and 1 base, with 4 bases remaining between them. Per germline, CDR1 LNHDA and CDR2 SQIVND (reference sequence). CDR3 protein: CASSIGANTEAFF. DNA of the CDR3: TGTGCCAGTAGTATAGGGGCGAACACTGAAGCTTTCTTT.

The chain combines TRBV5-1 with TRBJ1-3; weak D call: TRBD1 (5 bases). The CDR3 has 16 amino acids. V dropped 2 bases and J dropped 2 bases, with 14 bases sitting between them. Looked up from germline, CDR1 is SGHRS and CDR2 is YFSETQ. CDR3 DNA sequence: TGCGCCAGCAGCTTTCGGCAGGGTTTGACTGGAAACACCATATATTTT. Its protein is CASSFRQGLTGNTIYF.

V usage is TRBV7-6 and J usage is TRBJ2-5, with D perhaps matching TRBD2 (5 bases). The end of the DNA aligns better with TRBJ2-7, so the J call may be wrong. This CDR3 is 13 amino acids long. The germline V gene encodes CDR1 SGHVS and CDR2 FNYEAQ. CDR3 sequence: CASSFPLSGEQYF. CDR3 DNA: TGTGCCAGCAGCTTCCCCCTAAGCGGCGAGCAGTACTTC.

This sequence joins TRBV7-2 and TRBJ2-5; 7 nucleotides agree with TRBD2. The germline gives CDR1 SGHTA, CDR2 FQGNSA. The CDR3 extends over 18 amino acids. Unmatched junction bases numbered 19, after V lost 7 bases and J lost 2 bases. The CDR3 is CASNPRGWLAEIQETQYF. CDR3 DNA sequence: TGTGCCAGCAACCCTCGAGGGTGGCTAGCGGAAATACAAGAGACCCAGTACTTC.

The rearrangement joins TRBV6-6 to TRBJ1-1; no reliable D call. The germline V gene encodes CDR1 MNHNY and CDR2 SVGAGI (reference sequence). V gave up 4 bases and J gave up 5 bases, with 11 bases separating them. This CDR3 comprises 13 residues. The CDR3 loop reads CASSFQTGTEAFF. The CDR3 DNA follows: TGTGCCAGCAGTTTTCAGACGGGAACTGAAGCTTTCTTT.

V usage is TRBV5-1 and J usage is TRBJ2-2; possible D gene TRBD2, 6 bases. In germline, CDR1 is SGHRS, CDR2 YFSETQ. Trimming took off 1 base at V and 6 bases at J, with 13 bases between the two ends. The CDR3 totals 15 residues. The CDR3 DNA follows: TGCGCCAGCAGCTTGTTTACTTCGGGGGCCGGGGAGCTGTTTTTT. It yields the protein CASSLFTSGAGELFF.